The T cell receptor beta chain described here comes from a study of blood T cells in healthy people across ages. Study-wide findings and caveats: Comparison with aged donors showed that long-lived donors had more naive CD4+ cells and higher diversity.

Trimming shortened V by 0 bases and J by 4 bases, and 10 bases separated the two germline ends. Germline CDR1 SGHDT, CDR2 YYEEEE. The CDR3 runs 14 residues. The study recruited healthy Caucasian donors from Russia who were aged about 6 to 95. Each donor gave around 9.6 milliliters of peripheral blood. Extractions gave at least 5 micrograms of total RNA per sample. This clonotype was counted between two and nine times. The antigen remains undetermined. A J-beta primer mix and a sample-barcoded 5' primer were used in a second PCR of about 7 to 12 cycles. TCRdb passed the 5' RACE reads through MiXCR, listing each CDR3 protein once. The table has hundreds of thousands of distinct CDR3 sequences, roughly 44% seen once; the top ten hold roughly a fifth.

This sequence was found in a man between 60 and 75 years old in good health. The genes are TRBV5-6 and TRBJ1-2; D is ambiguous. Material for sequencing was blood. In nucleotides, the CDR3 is TGTGCCAGCAGCTTGGCCCTCCAGGCCTATGGCTACACCTTC. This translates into CASSLALQAYGYTF.